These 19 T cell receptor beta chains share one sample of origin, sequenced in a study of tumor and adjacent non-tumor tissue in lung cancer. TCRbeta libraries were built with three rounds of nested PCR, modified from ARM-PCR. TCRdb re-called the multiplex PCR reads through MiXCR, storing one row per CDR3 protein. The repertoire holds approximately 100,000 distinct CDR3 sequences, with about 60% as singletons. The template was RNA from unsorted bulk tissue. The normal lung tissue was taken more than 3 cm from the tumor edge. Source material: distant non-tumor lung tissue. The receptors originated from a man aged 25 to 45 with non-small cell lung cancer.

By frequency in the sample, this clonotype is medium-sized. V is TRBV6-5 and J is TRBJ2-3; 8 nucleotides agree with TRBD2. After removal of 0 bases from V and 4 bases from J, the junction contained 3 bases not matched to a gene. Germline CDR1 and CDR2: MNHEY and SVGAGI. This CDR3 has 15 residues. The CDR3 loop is CASSYSRGVSDTQYF. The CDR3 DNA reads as TGTGCCAGCAGTTACTCGCGGGGGGTCTCAGATACGCAGTATTTT.

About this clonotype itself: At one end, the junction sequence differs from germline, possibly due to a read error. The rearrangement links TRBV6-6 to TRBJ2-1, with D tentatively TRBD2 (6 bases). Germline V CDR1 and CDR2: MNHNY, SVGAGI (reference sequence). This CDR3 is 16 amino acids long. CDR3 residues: CASSSSSGRGYDEQCF. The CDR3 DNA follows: TGTGCCAGCAGCTCCTCAAGCGGGCGGGGTTACGATGAGCAGTGCTTC.

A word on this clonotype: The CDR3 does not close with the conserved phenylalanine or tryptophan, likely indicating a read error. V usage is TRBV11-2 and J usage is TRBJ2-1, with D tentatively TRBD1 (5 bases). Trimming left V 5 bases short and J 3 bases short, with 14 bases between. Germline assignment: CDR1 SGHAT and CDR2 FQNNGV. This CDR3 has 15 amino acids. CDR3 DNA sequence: TGTGCCAGCAGCCTCTGGACATGCCACTACAATGAGCAGTTCCTC. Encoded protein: CASSLWTCHYNEQFL.

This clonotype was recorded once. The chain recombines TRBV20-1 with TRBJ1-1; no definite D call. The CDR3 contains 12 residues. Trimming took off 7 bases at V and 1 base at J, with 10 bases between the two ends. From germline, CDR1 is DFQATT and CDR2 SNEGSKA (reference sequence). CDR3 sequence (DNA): TGCAGTGGAAGGGATAGGAACACTGAAGCTTTCTTT. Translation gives CSGRDRNTEAFF.

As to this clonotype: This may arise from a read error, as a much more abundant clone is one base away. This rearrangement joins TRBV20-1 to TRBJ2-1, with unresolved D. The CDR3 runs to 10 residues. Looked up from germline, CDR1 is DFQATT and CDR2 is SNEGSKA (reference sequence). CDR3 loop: CSASHLERFF. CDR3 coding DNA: TGCAGTGCTAGTCACCTAGAGCGGTTCTTC.

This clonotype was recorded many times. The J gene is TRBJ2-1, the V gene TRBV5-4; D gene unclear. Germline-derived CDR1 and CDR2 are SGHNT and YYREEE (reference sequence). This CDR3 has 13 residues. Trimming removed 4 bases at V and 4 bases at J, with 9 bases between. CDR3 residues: CASSTDKYNEQFF. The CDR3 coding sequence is TGTGCCAGCAGCACCGACAAGTACAATGAGCAGTTCTTC.

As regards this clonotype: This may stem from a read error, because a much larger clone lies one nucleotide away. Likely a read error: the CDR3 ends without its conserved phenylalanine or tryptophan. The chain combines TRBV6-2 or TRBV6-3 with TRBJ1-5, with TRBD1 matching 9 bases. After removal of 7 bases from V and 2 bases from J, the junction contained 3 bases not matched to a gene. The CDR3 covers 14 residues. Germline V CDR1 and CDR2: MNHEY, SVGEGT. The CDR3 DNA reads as TGTGCCAGCACCCGGACAGGGGGCAATCAGCCCCAGCATGTT. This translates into CASTRTGGNQPQHV.

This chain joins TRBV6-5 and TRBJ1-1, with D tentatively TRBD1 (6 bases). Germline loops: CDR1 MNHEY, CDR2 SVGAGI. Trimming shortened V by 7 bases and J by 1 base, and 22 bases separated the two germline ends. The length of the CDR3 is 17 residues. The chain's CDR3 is CASNRTLTGTRNTEAFF. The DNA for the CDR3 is TGTGCCAGCAACCGAACCTTGACAGGTACAAGGAACACTGAAGCTTTCTTT.

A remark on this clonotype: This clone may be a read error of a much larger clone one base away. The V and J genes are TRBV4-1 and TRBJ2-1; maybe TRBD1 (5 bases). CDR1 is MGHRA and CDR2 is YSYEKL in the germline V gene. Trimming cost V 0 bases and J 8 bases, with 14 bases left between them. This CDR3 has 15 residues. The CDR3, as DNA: TGCGCCAGCAGCCAAGATTATAGCCCAGGGTATGAGCAGTTCTTC. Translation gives CASSQDYSPGYEQFF.

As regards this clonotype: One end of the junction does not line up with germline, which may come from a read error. The CDR3 region has the DNA TGTAGTGCTAGCTTAGACTGGGTAAACTATGGCTACACCTTC. This gives the protein CSASLDWVNYGYTF. V gene TRBV20-1 combines with J gene TRBJ1-2; D not certain. Per germline, CDR1 DFQATT and CDR2 SNEGSKA (reference sequence). The CDR3 is 14 amino acids.

CDR3 sequence: CAWDPGLAVHEQFF. DNA of the CDR3: TGTGCCTGGGACCCGGGACTAGCGGTTCATGAGCAGTTCTTC. V gene TRBV30 combines with J gene TRBJ2-1; the match to TRBD2 covers 11 bases. CDR1 and CDR2 from the germline V gene are GTSNPN and SVGIG (reference sequence). The V gene end was trimmed by 5 bases and the J gene end by 8 bases; junction bases not matched to a gene: 8. The CDR3 has 14 amino acids.

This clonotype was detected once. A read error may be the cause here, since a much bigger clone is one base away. DNA of the CDR3: TGTGCCAGCAGCGGACCGGCCCACGAGCAGTCCTTC. Translated: CASSGPAHEQSF. The chain links TRBV12-3 or TRBV12-4 to TRBJ2-7; the D is unclear. The CDR3 contains 12 residues.

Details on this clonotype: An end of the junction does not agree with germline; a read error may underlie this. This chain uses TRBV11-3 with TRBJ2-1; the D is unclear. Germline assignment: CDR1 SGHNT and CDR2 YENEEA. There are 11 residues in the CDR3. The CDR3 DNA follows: TGTGCCAGCGGCTTAAGTGGTGAGCAGTCCTTC. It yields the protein CASGLSGEQSF.

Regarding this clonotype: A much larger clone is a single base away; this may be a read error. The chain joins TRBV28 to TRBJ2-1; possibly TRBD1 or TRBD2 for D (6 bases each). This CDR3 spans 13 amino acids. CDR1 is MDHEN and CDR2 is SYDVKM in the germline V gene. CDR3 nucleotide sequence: TGTGCCATCAGTTTAATGGGGGGCTGGGAGCAGTTCTTC. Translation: CAISLMGGWEQFF. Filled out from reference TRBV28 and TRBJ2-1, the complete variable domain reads DVKVTQSSRYLVKRTGEKVFLECVQDMDHENMFWYRQDPGLGLRLIYFSYDVKMKEKGDIPEGYSVSREKKERFSLILESASTNQTSMYLCAISLMGGWEQFFGPGTRLTVL.

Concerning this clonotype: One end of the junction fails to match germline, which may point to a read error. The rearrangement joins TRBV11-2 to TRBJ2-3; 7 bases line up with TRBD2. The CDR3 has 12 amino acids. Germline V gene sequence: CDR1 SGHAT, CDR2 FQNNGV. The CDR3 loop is CASSSREGYAVF. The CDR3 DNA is TGTGCCAGCAGCTCCAGGGAGGGATACGCAGTATTT.

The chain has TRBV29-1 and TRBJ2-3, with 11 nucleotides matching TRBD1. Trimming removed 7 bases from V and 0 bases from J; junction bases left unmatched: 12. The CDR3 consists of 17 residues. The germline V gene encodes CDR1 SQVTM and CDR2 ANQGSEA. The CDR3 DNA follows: TGCAGCGCCGGTCCTATCGGACAGGGGGCTAGCACAGATACGCAGTATTTT. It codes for CSAGPIGQGASTDTQYF.

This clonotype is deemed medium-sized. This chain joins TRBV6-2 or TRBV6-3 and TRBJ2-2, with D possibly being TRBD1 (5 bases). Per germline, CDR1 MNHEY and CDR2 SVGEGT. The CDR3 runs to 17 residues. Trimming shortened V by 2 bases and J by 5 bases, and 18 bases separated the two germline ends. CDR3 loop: CASSYRLGDPGTGELFF. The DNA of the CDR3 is TGTGCCAGCAGTTACCGTCTAGGGGATCCGGGTACCGGGGAGCTGTTTTTT.

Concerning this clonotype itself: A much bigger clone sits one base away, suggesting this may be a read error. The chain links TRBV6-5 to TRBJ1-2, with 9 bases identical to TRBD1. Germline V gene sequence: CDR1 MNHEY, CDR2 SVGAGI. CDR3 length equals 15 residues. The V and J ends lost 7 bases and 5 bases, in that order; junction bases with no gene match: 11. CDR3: CASTGLGQGGYGYTF. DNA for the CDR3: TGTGCCAGCACCGGACTGGGACAGGGTGGATATGGCTACACCTTC.

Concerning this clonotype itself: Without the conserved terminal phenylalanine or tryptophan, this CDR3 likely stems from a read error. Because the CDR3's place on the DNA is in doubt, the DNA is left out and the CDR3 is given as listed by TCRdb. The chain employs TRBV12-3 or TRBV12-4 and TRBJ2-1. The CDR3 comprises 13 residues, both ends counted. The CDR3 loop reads CASSSSSYNEHFL.